Following are 30 T cell receptor beta chains from one sample sequenced in a study of beta chain features in type 1 diabetes. Overall study results and limits: Shortening that was moderate but significant affected the TCRB CDR3s of Type 1 diabetes patients in all four CD4+ subsets.

No antigen has been identified for these receptors. As every portion of the isolated RNA was reverse transcribed, the sequencing read expressed TCRB transcripts. Using immunoSEQ multiplex PCR, the repertoire was profiled, and TCRdb retains in-frame clones only, with some absent. The sample has some 700,000 clones, roughly an eighth seen once. Sequenced: naive CD4+ T cells from blood. These receptors all come from a man between 18 and 29 years old with type 1 diabetes.

The chain uses TRBV4-1 and TRBJ2-7; the match to TRBD2 covers 12 bases. The CDR3 sequence is 18 residues long. From germline, CDR1 is MGHRA and CDR2 YSYEKL. V lost 1 base and J lost 1; bases outside the gene matches: 8. CDR3 amino acids: CASSQGWTSGATSYEQYF. In DNA, the CDR3 is TGCGCCAGCAGCCAAGGGTGGACTAGCGGGGCCACATCCTACGAGCAGTACTTC.

In its sample, this clone was seen a few times. The gene calls are TRBV30 and TRBJ1-4, with no clear D. This CDR3 region has 14 residues. V was shortened by 7 bases and J by 5 bases, with 17 bases between the two germline ends. Per germline, CDR1 GTSNPN and CDR2 SVGIG (reference sequence). CDR3 nucleotides: TGTGCCTCTCTATTCAGGACCCGGAATGAAAAACTGTTTTTT. Protein product: CASLFRTRNEKLFF.

In this sample, this clone turned up a few times. J is TRBJ1-2 and V is TRBV6-1, with D unclear. CDR1 and CDR2 (germline): MNHNS, SASEGT. This CDR3 comprises 15 residues. V dropped 2 bases and J dropped 0 bases, with 10 bases sitting between them. The CDR3: CASSELGMANYGYTF. DNA for the CDR3: TGTGCCAGCAGTGAATTGGGGATGGCTAACTATGGCTACACCTTC.

The chain employs TRBV6-5 and TRBJ2-7; the D is unclear. Germline CDR1 MNHEY, CDR2 SVGAGI. This CDR3 is built from 16 residues. V was clipped by 2 bases and J by 0 bases, with 14 bases between them. The chain's CDR3 is CASSYTVQPSSYEQYF. The CDR3 nucleotides are TGTGCCAGCAGTTACACAGTGCAACCTAGCTCCTACGAGCAGTACTTC.

As regards this clone: The sample carries other DNA sequences with the same CDR3. V and J are TRBV18 and TRBJ2-1, with a possible D match to TRBD2 (6 bases). Trimming removed 1 base from V and 8 bases from J, with 6 bases in between. CDR3 size: 12 residues. The germline CDR1 and CDR2 sequences are KGHSH and LQKENI. This chain's CDR3 is CASSPREDEQFF. CDR3 DNA sequence: TGTGCCAGCTCACCACGGGAGGATGAGCAGTTCTTC.

The sample holds a few counts of this clone. The chain has TRBV5-8 and TRBJ2-2; D call uncertain. V was pared by 0 bases and J by 6 bases, with 0 bases between. This CDR3 region has 11 residues. Germline-derived CDR1 and CDR2 are SGHTS and YDEGEE. The CDR3 sequence is CASSLAGELFF. CDR3 coding DNA: TGTGCCAGCAGCTTGGCCGGGGAGCTGTTTTTT.

This chain uses TRBV7-9 with TRBJ1-2; TRBD1 might be the D (5 bases). CDR3 length: 15 residues. The V end lost 1 base, the J end lost 7 bases, and 16 bases lay between the germline ends. In germline, CDR1 is SEHNR, CDR2 FQNEAQ (reference sequence). This CDR3 reads CASSLDQAGPGGYTF. The CDR3 nucleotides read TGTGCCAGCAGCTTAGACCAGGCGGGACCCGGTGGCTACACCTTC.

This clone was observed a handful of times. The J gene is TRBJ1-6, the V gene TRBV7-9; tentative D call: TRBD1 (6 bases). The V end lost 5 bases, the J end lost 6 bases, and 14 bases lay between the germline ends. The CDR3 consists of 15 residues. The germline V gene has CDR1 SEHNR and CDR2 FQNEAQ (reference sequence). DNA of the CDR3: TGTGCCAGCAGCCGGTTGGAACAGGGTAATTCACCCCTCCACTTT. It codes for CASSRLEQGNSPLHF.

V is TRBV6-5 and J is TRBJ1-2; D call uncertain. The germline V gene has CDR1 MNHEY and CDR2 SVGAGI. The CDR3 has 16 residues. The V gene lost 4 bases and the J gene lost 2 bases, with 17 bases spanning the gap. The CDR3 loop reads CASSWPMGSENYGYTF. CDR3 nucleotide sequence: TGTGCCAGCAGTTGGCCGATGGGGTCGGAGAACTATGGCTACACCTTC.

The chain has TRBV10-3 and TRBJ1-5, with D unresolved. Germline loops: CDR1 ENHRY, CDR2 SYGVKD. Trimming took 6 bases from V and 4 from J, leaving 7 bases between them. The length of the CDR3 is 12 residues. Here the CDR3 reads CAIRAENQPQHF. DNA for the CDR3: TGTGCCATCAGGGCAGAAAATCAGCCCCAGCATTTT.

This sequence joins TRBV29-1 and TRBJ1-1; D is perhaps TRBD1 (6 bases). Trimming stripped 7 bases from V and 7 bases from J, with 16 bases between. Germline lookup yields CDR1 SQVTM and CDR2 ANQGSEA. The CDR3 runs to 12 residues. The DNA for the CDR3 is TGCAGCGCCGTGTGGACAGAGAATGAAGCTTTCTTT. Translated, it gives CSAVWTENEAFF.

This chain links TRBV5-6 with TRBJ2-1; no definite D call. The germline V and J ends were trimmed by 6 bases and 7 bases, with 20 bases remaining between them. CDR1 and CDR2 (germline): SGHDT, YYEEEE. The CDR3 runs 15 residues. In nucleotides, the CDR3 is TGTGCCAGCACCCTGGAGTGGCCCAGAAGGAATGAGCAGTTCTTC. It yields the protein CASTLEWPRRNEQFF.

This clone was counted between two and nine times. The chain combines TRBV1 with TRBJ1-5. TRBV1 is described as a pseudogene. The CDR3 is 12 amino acids. Here the CDR3 DNA reads TGCACCAGCAGCCACGATAGTCAGCCCCAGCATTTT. Amino acids: CTSSHDSQPQHF.

This clone was seen a few times. The genes are TRBV10-3 and TRBJ2-5, with TRBD2 matching over 13 bases. V gave up 4 bases and J gave up 4 bases; unmatched junction bases: 3. CDR1 and CDR2 from the germline V gene are ENHRY and SYGVKD. The CDR3 is 15 amino acids. The CDR3 loop is CAISVWTSGGETQYF. CDR3 in DNA: TGTGCCATCAGTGTGTGGACTAGCGGGGGAGAGACCCAGTACTTC.

V and J are TRBV29-1 and TRBJ2-2, with 7 bases identical to TRBD1. The junction had 8 bases not matched to a gene; V was cut back by 7 bases and J by 6 bases. Germline assignment: CDR1 SQVTM and CDR2 ANQGSEA. This CDR3 region has 13 residues. Here the CDR3 reads CSGQTGRPGELFF. The DNA of the CDR3 is TGCAGCGGTCAGACAGGGAGACCCGGGGAGCTGTTTTTT.

The CDR3 DNA reads as TGTGCCAGCAGCGGGGGGACAGGCGCAGCCTACAATGAGCAGTTCTTC. Protein product: CASSGGTGAAYNEQFF. The rearrangement joins TRBV5-4 to TRBJ2-1; TRBD1 matches at 8 bases. J lost 2 bases, V lost 4 bases, and 8 bases had no gene match. Per germline, CDR1 SGHNT and CDR2 YYREEE (reference sequence). The CDR3 totals 16 residues. Looking up the rest from reference TRBV5-4 and TRBJ2-1 gives the full variable domain: ETGVTQSPTHLIKTRGQQVTLRCSSQSGHNTVSWYQQALGQGPQFIFQYYREEENGRGNFPPRFSGLQFPNYSSELNVNALELDDSALYLCASSGGTGAAYNEQFFGPGTRLTVL.

This clone was seen more than once but under ten times. The chain recombines TRBV5-1 with TRBJ2-3; no clear D gene. The CDR3 extends over 11 amino acids. V shed 5 bases and J shed 6 bases, with 7 bases lying between them. The germline gives CDR1 SGHRS, CDR2 YFSETQ. The CDR3 region is CASRGRDTQYF. CDR3 in DNA: TGCGCCAGCAGAGGCAGGGATACGCAGTATTTT.

The chain has TRBV30 and TRBJ1-1, with a possible D match to TRBD1 (6 bases). The germline gives CDR1 GTSNPN, CDR2 SVGIG (reference sequence). The V end lost 2 bases, the J end lost 1 base, and 11 bases lay between the germline ends. CDR3 length: 14 residues. Here the CDR3 DNA reads TGTGCCTGGAGTACCCCACAGGGGAACACTGAAGCTTTCTTT. The encoded protein is CAWSTPQGNTEAFF.

This clone was seen only a few times. This chain links TRBV10-3 with TRBJ2-2, with D maybe TRBD1 (6 bases). The CDR3 spans 13 residues. Trimming removed 3 bases from V and 8 bases from J, with 10 bases in between. Germline V gene data show CDR1 as ENHRY and CDR2 as SYGVKD. The CDR3 here is CAISDHREGELFF. The CDR3 DNA follows: TGTGCCATCAGTGATCACAGGGAGGGGGAGCTGTTTTTT.

The chain has TRBV30 and TRBJ1-2; D unclear. V was pared by 2 bases and J by 0 bases, with 19 bases between. Looked up from germline, CDR1 is GTSNPN and CDR2 is SVGIG (reference sequence). The CDR3 is 17 residues long. Written as DNA, the CDR3 is TGTGCCTGGAGTCCCCAACACGGACGTTCGGCTAACTATGGCTACACCTTC. Its protein product is CAWSPQHGRSANYGYTF.

The chain couples TRBV30 to TRBJ1-3; TRBD1 might be the D (6 bases). With 1 base removed from V and 4 bases from J, the gap between germline ends came to 8 bases. The CDR3 consists of 13 residues. Germline CDR1 and CDR2: GTSNPN and SVGIG (reference sequence). In DNA form, the CDR3 reads TGTGCCTGGAGTGGGGGGCGCGGAAACACCATATATTTT. Protein: CAWSGGRGNTIYF.

The chain joins TRBV7-9 to TRBJ2-1; D is tentatively TRBD1 or TRBD2 (5 bases each). Germline CDR1 and CDR2: SEHNR and FQNEAQ (reference sequence). The length of the CDR3 is 14 residues. The V end was cut by 7 bases, the J end by 8 bases, with 18 bases between. CDR3 region: CASTSGTGVYEQFF. The CDR3 bases are TGTGCCAGCACCTCTGGGACCGGGGTCTATGAGCAGTTCTTC.

The chain combines TRBV6-6 with TRBJ2-3; D is unclear. V gave up 2 bases and J gave up 2 bases, with 2 bases separating them. The CDR3 spans 12 residues. Germline assignment: CDR1 MNHNY and CDR2 SVGAGI (reference sequence). The CDR3 coding sequence is TGTGCCAGCAGTTACACCACAGATACGCAGTATTTT. Residues: CASSYTTDTQYF.

This clone has only a few counts. This chain joins TRBV30 and TRBJ1-6; 9 bases fit TRBD1. This CDR3 is 15 amino acids long. V shed 3 bases, J shed 5 bases, and the junction held 5 bases outside the gene matches. Germline V gene lookup returns CDR1 GTSNPN and CDR2 SVGIG (reference sequence). Written as DNA, the CDR3 is TGTGCCTGGAGACGAAGGACAGGGGATAATTCACCCCTCCACTTT. Residues: CAWRRRTGDNSPLHF.

This clone came up a few times. CDR3 sequence (DNA): TGTGCCTGGAGCGCTACCTCAGGGGATCAGCCCCAGCATTTT. Translated: CAWSATSGDQPQHF. The rearrangement links TRBV30 to TRBJ1-5, with TRBD1 as a possible D gene (6 bases). Germline V CDR1 and CDR2: GTSNPN, SVGIG (reference sequence). V was cut by 3 bases and J by 5 bases, with 14 bases left in between. The CDR3 runs to 14 residues.

This clone was detected only a few times. V gene TRBV30 combines with J gene TRBJ1-6; D ambiguous. This CDR3 region has 13 residues. Trimming removed 2 bases at V and 8 bases at J, with 10 bases between. The germline V gene encodes CDR1 GTSNPN and CDR2 SVGIG (reference sequence). The CDR3 sequence is CAWSPGSYSPLHF. CDR3 in DNA: TGTGCCTGGAGTCCGGGTTCCTATTCACCCCTCCACTTT.

This clone came up a few times. This chain links TRBV5-1 with TRBJ2-7; 9 nucleotides align to TRBD1. The CDR3 runs to 13 residues. J was trimmed by 6 bases and V by 4 bases; bases with no gene match: 5. Germline lookup yields CDR1 SGHRS and CDR2 YFSETQ. CDR3 sequence (DNA): TGCGCCAGCAGCGCCGACAGGGGGTCCGAGCAGTACTTC. Translated, it gives CASSADRGSEQYF.

Here the CDR3 DNA reads TGTGCCAGCAGTTCATCCGAGCGGTCCTACGAGCAGTACTTC. Translated: CASSSSERSYEQYF. The chain has TRBV28 and TRBJ2-7; possibly TRBD2 for D (5 bases). Germline V gives CDR1 MDHEN, CDR2 SYDVKM. V was clipped by 4 bases and J by 1 base, with 11 bases between them. This CDR3 is 14 amino acids long.

This clone has more than one count but fewer than ten. The chain joins TRBV18 to TRBJ2-6; D gene uncertain. There are 15 residues in the CDR3. V lost 3 bases and J 0 bases, leaving 6 bases between the germline ends. CDR1 is KGHSH, CDR2 LQKENI, per germline. This CDR3 is CASSPSYSGANVLTF. CDR3 nucleotide sequence: TGTGCCAGCTCACCCTCCTACTCTGGGGCCAACGTCCTGACTTTC.

This clone was seen a few times. The V gene is TRBV12-5, the J gene TRBJ1-5; D remains unclear. The V gene's germline CDR1 is LGHNT and CDR2 FRNRAP. Trimming shortened V by 0 bases and J by 5 bases, and 5 bases separated the two germline ends. The CDR3 extends over 13 amino acids. CDR3 amino acids: CASGLVGHQPQHF. The CDR3 DNA sequence: TGTGCTAGTGGTTTGGTAGGGCATCAGCCCCAGCATTTT.